This T cell receptor (beta chain) came from a study of PD-1 blockade in classical Hodgkin lymphoma. Findings and caveats of the study: Compared with healthy donors, newly diagnosed patients reportedly showed lower baseline TCR diversity. No one has yet defined what causes the repertoire differences, which may be disease activity or prior therapy.

Notes on this clone: Antigen specificity is unknown.

Some clones are missing from TCRdb's copy, which holds only in-frame ones; the method was immunoSEQ multiplex PCR. The sample shows around 50,000 clones, more than 75% of them seen only once. The time point is: newly diagnosed, previously untreated cHL patient sample. Researchers used newly diagnosed, untreated classical Hodgkin lymphoma PBMCs for comparison. The clonotype comes from a human donor with classical Hodgkin lymphoma. The specimen sequenced was peripheral blood mononuclear cells (PBMCs).

The CDR3: CASSLVGLAGGYNEQFF. CDR3 coding DNA: TGTGCCAGCAGCTTAGTGGGGCTAGCGGGAGGCTACAATGAGCAGTTCTTC. The V call is TRBV7-9, the J call TRBJ2-1, with 11 bases identical to TRBD2. CDR1 and CDR2 (germline): SEHNR, FQNEAQ (reference sequence). The CDR3 is made up of 17 amino acids. With 1 base clipped from V and 3 bases from J, the junction kept 5 bases outside the gene matches.